This T cell receptor beta chain stems from a study of T cell responses to AZD1222 COVID-19 vaccine. Overall study context: Both about-4-week and about-12-week second-dose recipients were combined. Study results and limitations: Just a handful of people given AZD1222 tested seropositive at baseline. When two AZD1222 doses had been given, Spike-specific TCR breadth and depth rose.

The repertoire was sequenced with immunoSEQ multiplex PCR; TCRdb's copy has only in-frame clones and lacks some. The sample carries around 100,000 clones, around 87% recorded once. This clone was counted once. Antigen specificity is unknown. The sample in question was peripheral blood, obtained on day 0 of AZD1222 vaccination. The receptor comes from an adult in good health.

The CDR3 DNA follows: TGTGCCAGCAGCTTAGGGGGGATGAACACTGAAGCTTTCTTT. It yields the protein CASSLGGMNTEAFF. This chain uses TRBV7-2 with TRBJ1-1; TRBD1 might be the D (5 bases). V was shortened by 1 base and J by 0 bases, with 6 bases between the two germline ends. The CDR3 length is 14 residues. Germline-derived CDR1 and CDR2 are SGHTA and FQGNSA.